This TCR beta chain was identified in a study of blood T cell repertoires in COVID-19. Study background: Samples representing acute and convalescent COVID-19 were sourced from the United States, Italy and Spain. PBMCs, B-cell-depleted T cells, or T cells provided the cDNA or gDNA that made up the material.

Trimming removed 5 bases from V and 4 bases from J; junction bases left unmatched: 3. CDR1 and CDR2 (germline): SEHNR, FQNEAQ (reference sequence). The CDR3 runs 14 residues. How the authors handled the data: Researchers report that nucleated cell counts were estimated from reference gene primer amplification. Profiled with immunoSEQ multiplex PCR; TCRdb holds only in-frame clones, not every one. V, J and clone size reflect that table, while D and trimming were determined from the DNA. In the table there are around 260,000 clones, 70% to 90% of which are singletons. The sequenced sample consisted of peripheral blood. The receptor was isolated from a man aged 55 to 70 who had recovered from COVID-19. V usage is TRBV7-9 and J usage is TRBJ1-4, with 8 nucleotides matching TRBD1. CDR3 DNA: TGTGCCAGCAGCCTAGACAGGGGTAATGAAAAACTGTTTTTT. Residues: CASSLDRGNEKLFF.